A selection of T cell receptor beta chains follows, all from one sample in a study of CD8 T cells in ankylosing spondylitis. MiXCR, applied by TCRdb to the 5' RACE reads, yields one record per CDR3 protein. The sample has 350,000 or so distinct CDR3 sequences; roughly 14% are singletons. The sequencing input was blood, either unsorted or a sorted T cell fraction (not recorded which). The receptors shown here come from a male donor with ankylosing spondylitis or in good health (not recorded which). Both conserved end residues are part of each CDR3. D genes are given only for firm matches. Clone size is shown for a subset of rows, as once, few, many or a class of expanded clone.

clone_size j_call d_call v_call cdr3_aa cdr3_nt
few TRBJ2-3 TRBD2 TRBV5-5 CASCERGVTDTQYF TGTGCCAGCTGTGAGCGGGGTGTCACAGATACGCAGTATTTT
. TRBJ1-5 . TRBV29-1 CSVSREGTNQPQHF TGCAGCGTGTCCAGGGAAGGGACCAATCAGCCCCAGCATTTT
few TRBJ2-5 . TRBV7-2 CASSLSSPVAQETQYF TGTGCCAGCAGCTTATCGTCACCGGTAGCCCAAGAGACCCAGTACTTC
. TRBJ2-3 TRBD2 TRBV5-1 CASSLAPLYSGITPSTDTQYF TGCGCCAGCAGCTTGGCCCCCCTATATAGCGGGATAACACCTAGCACAGATACGCAGTATTTT
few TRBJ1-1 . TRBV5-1 CASGGTNTEAFF TGCGCCAGCGGAGGGACGAACACTGAAGCTTTCTTT
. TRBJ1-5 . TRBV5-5 CASSGHQNQPQHF TGTGCCAGCAGCGGACACCAGAATCAGCCCCAGCATTTT
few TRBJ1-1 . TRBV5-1 CASSPSSPSNTEAFF TGCGCCAGCAGCCCATCCAGTCCCTCGAACACTGAAGCTTTCTTT
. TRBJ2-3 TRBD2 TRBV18 CASSPSVAGVMDTQYF TGTGCCAGCTCACCAAGCGTAGCGGGAGTGATGGATACGCAGTATTTT
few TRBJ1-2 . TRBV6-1 CASSPKVKVARRFYGYTF TGTGCCAGCAGCCCGAAGGTCAAAGTGGCGAGGAGGTTCTATGGCTACACCTTC
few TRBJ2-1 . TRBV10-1 CASSEGNFNEQFF TGCGCCAGCAGTGAGGGAAATTTCAATGAGCAGTTCTTC
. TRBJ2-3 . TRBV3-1 CASSPRLGRGVTDTQYF TGTGCCAGCAGCCCTCGACTTGGGCGGGGAGTCACAGATACGCAGTATTTT
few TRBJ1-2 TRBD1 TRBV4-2 CASSQGDRPNSGYTF TGTGCCAGCAGCCAAGGGGACAGACCTAACTCTGGCTACACCTTC
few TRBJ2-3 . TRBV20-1 CSAGAAGGGADTQYF TGCAGTGCCGGGGCAGCAGGGGGAGGCGCAGATACGCAGTATTTT
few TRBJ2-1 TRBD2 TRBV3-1 CASTPGASGGAKEQFF TGTGCCAGCACCCCAGGGGCTAGCGGGGGGGCGAAAGAGCAGTTCTTC
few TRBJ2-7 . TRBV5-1 CASSFRPIYEQYF TGCGCCAGCAGCTTCCGGCCCATCTACGAGCAGTACTTC
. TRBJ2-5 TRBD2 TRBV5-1 CASSLGPSGVQETQYF TGCGCCAGCAGCTTGGGTCCTAGCGGGGTTCAAGAGACCCAGTACTTC
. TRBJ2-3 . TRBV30 CAWSVVASDTQYF TGTGCCTGGAGTGTAGTGGCGTCAGATACGCAGTATTTT
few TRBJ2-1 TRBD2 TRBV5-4 CASSSGTSGRAGRNEQFF TGTGCCAGCAGCTCCGGGACTAGCGGGAGGGCAGGACGTAATGAGCAGTTCTTC
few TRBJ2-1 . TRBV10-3 CAIRDTSSYNEQFF TGTGCCATCAGGGACACCAGCTCCTACAATGAGCAGTTCTTC
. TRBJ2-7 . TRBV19 CASSSGHSYEQYF TGTGCCAGTAGTTCGGGACACTCCTACGAGCAGTACTTC
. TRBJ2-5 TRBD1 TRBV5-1 CASSQWTGRETQYF TGCGCCAGCAGCCAATGGACAGGGCGAGAGACCCAGTACTTC
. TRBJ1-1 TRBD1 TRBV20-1 CSATGTGKTEAFF TGCAGTGCTACTGGGACAGGGAAGACTGAAGCTTTCTTT
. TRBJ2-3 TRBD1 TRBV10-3 CAISEPGGQGAGDTQYF TGTGCCATCAGTGAACCTGGGGGACAGGGGGCAGGAGATACGCAGTATTTT
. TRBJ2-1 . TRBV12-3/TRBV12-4 CASSHTGGLEQFF TGTGCCAGCAGCCATACCGGAGGGTTAGAGCAGTTCTTC
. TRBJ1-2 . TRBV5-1 CASSFGSTNYGYTF TGCGCCAGCAGCTTTGGGAGTACGAACTATGGCTACACCTTC
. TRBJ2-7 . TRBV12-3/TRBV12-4 CASRGRGGYEQYF TGTGCCAGCAGAGGAAGGGGGGGCTACGAGCAGTACTTC
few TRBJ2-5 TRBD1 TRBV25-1 CASRGQGPETQYF TGTGCCAGCAGAGGACAGGGTCCGGAGACCCAGTACTTC
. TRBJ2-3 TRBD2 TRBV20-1 CSAPSGDAQYTDTQYF TGCAGTGCTCCAAGCGGGGACGCACAATACACAGATACGCAGTATTTT
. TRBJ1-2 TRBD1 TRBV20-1 CSALDRVDGYTF TGCAGTGCTCTCGACAGGGTGGACGGCTACACCTTC
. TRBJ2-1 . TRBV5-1 CASSPRDNRYNEQFF TGCGCCAGCAGCCCCCGGGACAATCGATACAATGAGCAGTTCTTC
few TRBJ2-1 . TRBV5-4 CASSLKGTAYNEQFF TGTGCCAGCAGCTTGAAAGGGACGGCTTACAATGAGCAGTTCTTC
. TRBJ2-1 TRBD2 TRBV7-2 CASSLATGGKYNEQFF TGTGCCAGCAGCTTAGCGACGGGGGGTAAATACAATGAGCAGTTCTTC
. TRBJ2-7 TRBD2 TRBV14 CASSQVAGGPYEQYF TGTGCCAGCAGCCAAGTCGCGGGAGGGCCGTACGAGCAGTACTTC
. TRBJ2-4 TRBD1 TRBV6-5 CASSYSGTGGNIQYF TGTGCCAGCAGTTACTCCGGGACAGGGGGGAACATTCAGTACTTC
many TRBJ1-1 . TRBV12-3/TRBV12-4 CASSFPGGPEAFF TGTGCCAGCAGTTTCCCGGGGGGCCCTGAAGCTTTCTTT
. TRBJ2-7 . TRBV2 CASSERTKIYEQYF TGTGCCAGCAGTGAAAGGACTAAAATCTACGAGCAGTACTTC
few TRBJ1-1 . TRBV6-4 CASSDLVGTEAFF TGTGCCAGCAGTGATTTAGTGGGCACTGAAGCTTTCTTT
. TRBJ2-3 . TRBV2 CASSLTLGDTQYF TGTGCCAGCAGTCTCACCCTAGGGGATACGCAGTATTTT
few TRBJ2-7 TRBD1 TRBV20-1 CSARDPRQGYLYEQYF TGCAGTGCTAGAGATCCCCGACAGGGGTACCTTTACGAGCAGTACTTC
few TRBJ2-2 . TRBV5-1 CASSLGQPSTGELFF TGCGCCAGCAGCCTAGGACAACCGTCCACCGGGGAGCTGTTTTTT